Below are 2 T cell receptor beta chains sequenced from a single sample in a study of T cell repertoires in ileal Crohn's disease. Sequenced by immunoSEQ multiplex PCR; TCRdb stores in-frame clones only, minus some. This table holds 2,000 to 3,000 clones, 85% to 95% found once. The sample comprised ileal tissue. Receptors were obtained from an adult with Crohn's disease.

The V and J genes are TRBV5-1 and TRBJ2-4; a possible D gene is TRBD2 (6 bases). The V gene lost 0 bases and the J gene lost 3 bases, with 22 bases spanning the gap. Looked up from germline, CDR1 is SGHRS and CDR2 is YFSETQ. The CDR3 loop spans 19 amino acids. The CDR3 is CASSLGDSSMGGIKNIQYF. CDR3 sequence (DNA): TGCGCCAGCAGCTTGGGAGACAGTAGTATGGGAGGTATCAAAAACATTCAGTACTTC. Variable domain in full (rest from reference TRBV5-1 and TRBJ2-4): KAGVTQTPRYLIKTRGQQVTLSCSPISGHRSVSWYQQTPGQGLQFLFEYFSETQRNKGNFPGRFSGRQFSNSRSEMNVSTLELGDSALYLCASSLGDSSMGGIKNIQYFGAGTRLSVL.

The rearrangement uses TRBV9 and TRBJ1-3; D not resolved. V gave up 0 bases and J gave up 0 bases, with 13 bases separating them. This CDR3 spans 17 amino acids. Germline CDR1 and CDR2: SGDLS and YYNGEE. Written as DNA, the CDR3 is TGTGCCAGCAGCGTAGGATCCTCCGCGAACTCTGGAAACACCATATATTTT. Encoded protein: CASSVGSSANSGNTIYF.